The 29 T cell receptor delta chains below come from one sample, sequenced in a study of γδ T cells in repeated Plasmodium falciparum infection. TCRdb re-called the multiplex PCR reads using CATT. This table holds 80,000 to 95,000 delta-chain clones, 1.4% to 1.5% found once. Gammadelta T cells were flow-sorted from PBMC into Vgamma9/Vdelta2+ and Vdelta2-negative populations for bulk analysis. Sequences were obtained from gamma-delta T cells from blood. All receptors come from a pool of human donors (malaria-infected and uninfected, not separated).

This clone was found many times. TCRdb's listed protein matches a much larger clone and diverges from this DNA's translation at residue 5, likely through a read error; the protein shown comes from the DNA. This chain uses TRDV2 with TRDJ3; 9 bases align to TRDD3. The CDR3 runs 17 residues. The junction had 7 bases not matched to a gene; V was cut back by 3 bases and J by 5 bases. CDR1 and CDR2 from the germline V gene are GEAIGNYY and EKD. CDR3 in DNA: TGTGCCTGTGACGCGGTGGGGGATAGCCGGGACACCCGACAGATGTTTTTC. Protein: CACDAVGDSRDTRQMFF.

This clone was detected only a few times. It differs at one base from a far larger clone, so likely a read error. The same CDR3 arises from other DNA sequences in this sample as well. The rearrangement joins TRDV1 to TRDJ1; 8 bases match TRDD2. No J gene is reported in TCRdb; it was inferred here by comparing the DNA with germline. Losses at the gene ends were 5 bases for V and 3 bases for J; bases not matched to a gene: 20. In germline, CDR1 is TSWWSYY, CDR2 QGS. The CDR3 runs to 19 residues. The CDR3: CALGIPALPTKTYPDKLIF. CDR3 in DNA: TGTGCTCTTGGGATTCCCGCTCTTCCTACCAAGACATACCCCGATAAACTCATCTTT.

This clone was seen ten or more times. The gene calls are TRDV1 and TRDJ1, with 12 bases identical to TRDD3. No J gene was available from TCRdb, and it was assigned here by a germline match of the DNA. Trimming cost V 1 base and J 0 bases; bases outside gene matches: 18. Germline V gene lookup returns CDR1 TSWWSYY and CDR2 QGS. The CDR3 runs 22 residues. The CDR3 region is CALGERPPPYWGIPTYTDKLIF. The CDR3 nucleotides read TGTGCTCTTGGGGAACGCCCCCCCCCGTACTGGGGGATACCGACGTACACCGATAAACTCATCTTT.

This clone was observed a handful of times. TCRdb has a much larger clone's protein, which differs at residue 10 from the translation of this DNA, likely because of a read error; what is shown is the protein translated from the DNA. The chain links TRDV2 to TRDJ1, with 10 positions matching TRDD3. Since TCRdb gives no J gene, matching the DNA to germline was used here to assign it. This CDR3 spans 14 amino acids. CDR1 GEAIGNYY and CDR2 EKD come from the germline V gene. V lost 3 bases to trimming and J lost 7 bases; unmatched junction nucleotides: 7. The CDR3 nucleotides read TGTGCCTGTGACTCACTGGGGGATCGGAGTAAACTCATCTTT. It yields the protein CACDSLGDRSKLIF.

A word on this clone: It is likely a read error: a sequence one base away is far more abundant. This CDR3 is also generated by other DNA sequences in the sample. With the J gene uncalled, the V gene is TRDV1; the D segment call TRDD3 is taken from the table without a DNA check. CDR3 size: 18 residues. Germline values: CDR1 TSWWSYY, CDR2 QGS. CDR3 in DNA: TGTGCTCTTGGGGAACGAGGAAGGCGAGCGCTTTACGCCGATAAACTCATCTTC. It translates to CALGERGRRALYADKLIF.

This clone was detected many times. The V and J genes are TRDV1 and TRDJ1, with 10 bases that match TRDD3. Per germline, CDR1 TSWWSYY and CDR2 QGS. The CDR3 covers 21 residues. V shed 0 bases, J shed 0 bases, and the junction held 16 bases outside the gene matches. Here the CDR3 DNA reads TGTGCTCTTGGGGAACTTGTACCCCCCCGGGGATGGGGGATACACACCGATAAACTCATCTTT. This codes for CALGELVPPRGWGIHTDKLIF.

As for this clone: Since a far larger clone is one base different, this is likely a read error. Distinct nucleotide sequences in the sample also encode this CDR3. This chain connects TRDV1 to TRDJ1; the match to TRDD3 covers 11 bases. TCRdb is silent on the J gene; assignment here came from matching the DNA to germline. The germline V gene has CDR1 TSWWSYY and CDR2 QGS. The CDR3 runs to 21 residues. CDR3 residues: CALGPFRPWGIPARYTDKLIF. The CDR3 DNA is TGTGCCCTTGGGCCCTTCAGGCCCTGGGGGATACCCGCACGGTACACCGATAAACTCATCTTT.

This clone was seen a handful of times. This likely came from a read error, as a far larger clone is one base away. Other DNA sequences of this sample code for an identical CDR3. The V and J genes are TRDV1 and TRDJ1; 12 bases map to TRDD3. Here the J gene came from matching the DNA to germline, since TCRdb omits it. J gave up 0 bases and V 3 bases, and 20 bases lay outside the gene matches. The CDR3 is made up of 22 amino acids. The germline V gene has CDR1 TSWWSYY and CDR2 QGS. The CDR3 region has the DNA TGTGCTCTTGGGGAGCCGCCTTTCCTGTACTGGGGGATACAAGGGTACACCGATAAACTCATCTTT. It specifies CALGEPPFLYWGIQGYTDKLIF.

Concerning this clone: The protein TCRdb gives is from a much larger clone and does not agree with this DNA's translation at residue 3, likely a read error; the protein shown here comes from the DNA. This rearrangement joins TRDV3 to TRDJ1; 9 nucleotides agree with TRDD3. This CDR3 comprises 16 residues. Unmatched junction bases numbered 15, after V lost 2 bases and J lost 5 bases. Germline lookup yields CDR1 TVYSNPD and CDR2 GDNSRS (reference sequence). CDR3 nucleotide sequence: TGTGCCTTTTTTGGACTTCGGGGGGATACCCTTGATAAACTCATCTTT. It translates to CAFFGLRGDTLDKLIF.

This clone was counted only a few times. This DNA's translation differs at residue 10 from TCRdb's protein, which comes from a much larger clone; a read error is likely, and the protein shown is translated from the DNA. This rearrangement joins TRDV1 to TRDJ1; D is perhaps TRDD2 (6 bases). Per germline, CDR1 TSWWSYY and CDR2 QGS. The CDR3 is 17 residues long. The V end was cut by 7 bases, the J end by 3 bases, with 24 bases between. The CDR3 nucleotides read TGTGCTCTTGCGACTCTCCTACGGGGGGTACGATCCGATAAACTCATCTTT. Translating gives CALATLLRGVRSDKLIF.

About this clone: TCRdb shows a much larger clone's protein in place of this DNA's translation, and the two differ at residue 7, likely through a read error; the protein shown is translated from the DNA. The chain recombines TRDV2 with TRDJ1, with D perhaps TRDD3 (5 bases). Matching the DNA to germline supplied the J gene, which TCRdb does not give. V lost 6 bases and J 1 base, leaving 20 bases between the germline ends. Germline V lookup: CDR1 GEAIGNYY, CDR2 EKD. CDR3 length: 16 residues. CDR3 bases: TGTGCCTGTCATACGGTTGCCATCTCTGGCACCGATAAACTCATCTTT. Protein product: CACHTVAISGTDKLIF.

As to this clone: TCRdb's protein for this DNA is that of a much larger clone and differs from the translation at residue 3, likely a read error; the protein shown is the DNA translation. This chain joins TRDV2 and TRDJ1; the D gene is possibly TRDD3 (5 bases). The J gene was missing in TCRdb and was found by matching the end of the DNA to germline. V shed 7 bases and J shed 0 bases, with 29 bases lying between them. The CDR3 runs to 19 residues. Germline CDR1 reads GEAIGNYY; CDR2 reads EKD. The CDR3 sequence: CAWDRLGATRDTNTDKLIF. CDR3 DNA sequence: TGTGCCTGGGACCGCCTCGGGGCAACACGCGATACAAACACCGATAAACTCATCTTT.

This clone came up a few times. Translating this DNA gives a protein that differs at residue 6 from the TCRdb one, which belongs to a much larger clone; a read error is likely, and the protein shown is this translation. The CDR3 loop reads CALGEPFPYTDKLIF. Here the CDR3 DNA reads TGTGCTCTTGGGGAACCCTTTCCGTACACCGATAAACTCATCTTT. The rearrangement joins TRDV1 to TRDJ1; no definite D call. The length of the CDR3 is 15 residues. Germline V CDR1 and CDR2: TSWWSYY, QGS. With 1 base removed from V and 0 bases from J, the gap between germline ends came to 9 bases.

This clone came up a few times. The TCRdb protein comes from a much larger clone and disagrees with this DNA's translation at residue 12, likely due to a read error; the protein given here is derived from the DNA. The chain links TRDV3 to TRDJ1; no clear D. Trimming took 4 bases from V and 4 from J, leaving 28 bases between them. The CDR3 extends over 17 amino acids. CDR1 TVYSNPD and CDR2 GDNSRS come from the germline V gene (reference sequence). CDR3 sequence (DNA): TGTGCCTCTACCTGGTCCCCGTATCGTAGGGAGATCGATAAACTCATCTTT. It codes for CASTWSPYRREIDKLIF.

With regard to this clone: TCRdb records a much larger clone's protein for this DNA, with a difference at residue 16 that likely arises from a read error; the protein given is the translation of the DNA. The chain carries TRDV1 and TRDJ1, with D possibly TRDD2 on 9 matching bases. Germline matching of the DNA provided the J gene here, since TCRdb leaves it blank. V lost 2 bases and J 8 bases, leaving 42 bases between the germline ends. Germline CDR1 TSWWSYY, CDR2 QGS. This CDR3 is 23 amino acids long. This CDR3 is CALGEWPPFLLEMGDAPELKLIF. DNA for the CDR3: TGTGCTCTTGGGGAATGGCCCCCCTTCCTACTCGAAATGGGGGATGCGCCCGAATTGAAACTCATCTTT.

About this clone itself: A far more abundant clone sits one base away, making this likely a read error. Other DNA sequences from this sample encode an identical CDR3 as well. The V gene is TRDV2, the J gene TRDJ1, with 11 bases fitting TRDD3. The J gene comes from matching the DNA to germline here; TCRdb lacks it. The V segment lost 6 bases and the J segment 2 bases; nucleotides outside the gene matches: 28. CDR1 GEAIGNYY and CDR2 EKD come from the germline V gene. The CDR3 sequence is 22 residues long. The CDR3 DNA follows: TGTGCCTGTTGGCACCCTACGTCTTCTAGGTCTACTGGGGGATATTTTACCGATAAACTCATCTTT. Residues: CACWHPTSSRSTGGYFTDKLIF.

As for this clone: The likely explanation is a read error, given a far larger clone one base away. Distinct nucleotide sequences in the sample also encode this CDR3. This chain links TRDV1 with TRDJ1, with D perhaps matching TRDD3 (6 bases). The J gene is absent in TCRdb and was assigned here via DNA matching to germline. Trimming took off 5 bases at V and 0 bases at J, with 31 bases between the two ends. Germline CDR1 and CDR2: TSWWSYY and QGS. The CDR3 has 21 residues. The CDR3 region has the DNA TGTGCTCTTGGGACCCTCCGGCCTCTACTCGAGGGGATGGGGTACACCGATAAACTCATCTTT. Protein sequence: CALGTLRPLLEGMGYTDKLIF.

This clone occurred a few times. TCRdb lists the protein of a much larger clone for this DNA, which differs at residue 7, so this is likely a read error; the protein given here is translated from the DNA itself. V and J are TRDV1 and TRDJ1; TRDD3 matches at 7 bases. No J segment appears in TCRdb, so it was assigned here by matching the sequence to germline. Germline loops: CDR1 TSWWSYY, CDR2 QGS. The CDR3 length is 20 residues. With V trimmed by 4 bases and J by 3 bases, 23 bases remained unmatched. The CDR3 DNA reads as TGTGCTCTTGGGGGACGGGGCTGGGGGGTACGCGTTGTTTGGGCCGATAAACTCATCTTT. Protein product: CALGGRGWGVRVVWADKLIF.

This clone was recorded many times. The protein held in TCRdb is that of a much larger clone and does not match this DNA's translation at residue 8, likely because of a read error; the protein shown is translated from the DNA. CDR3 sequence reads: CALGEARGLGDPWYTDKLIF. In nucleotides, the CDR3 is TGTGCTCTTGGGGAGGCTAGGGGGCTGGGGGATCCTTGGTACACCGATAAACTCATCTTT. The chain is built from TRDV1 and TRDJ1; TRDD3 matches at 9 bases. CDR3 length equals 20 residues. The J segment lost 0 bases and the V segment lost 3 bases, leaving 17 bases of the junction unmatched. Germline-derived CDR1 and CDR2 are TSWWSYY and QGS.

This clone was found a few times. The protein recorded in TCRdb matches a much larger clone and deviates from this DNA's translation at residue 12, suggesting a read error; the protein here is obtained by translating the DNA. CDR3 region: CALGATPSWLSAGGFHRFYHTDKLIF. In DNA form, the CDR3 reads TGTGCTCTTGGGGCCACGCCTTCTTGGCTATCAGCTGGGGGATTTCATCGATTTTATCACACCGATAAACTCATCTTT. The V call is TRDV1, the J call TRDJ1, with TRDD3 matching over 9 bases. TCRdb does not report a J gene; here it was assigned by matching the DNA to germline references. Germline loops: CDR1 TSWWSYY, CDR2 QGS. This CDR3 has 26 residues. Trimming took 4 bases from V and 0 from J; bases not matched to a gene: 36.

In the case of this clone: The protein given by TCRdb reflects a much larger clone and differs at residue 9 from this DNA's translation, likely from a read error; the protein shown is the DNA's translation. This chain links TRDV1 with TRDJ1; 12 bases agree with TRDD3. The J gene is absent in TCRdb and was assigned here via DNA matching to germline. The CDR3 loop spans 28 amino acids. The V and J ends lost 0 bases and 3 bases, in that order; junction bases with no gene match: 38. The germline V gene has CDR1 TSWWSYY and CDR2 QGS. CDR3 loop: CALGELRPATYWGIPRNLLNPRADKLIF. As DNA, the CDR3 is TGTGCTCTTGGGGAACTAAGGCCTGCTACCTACTGGGGGATACCCCGTAATCTGCTAAATCCGAGGGCCGATAAACTCATCTTT.

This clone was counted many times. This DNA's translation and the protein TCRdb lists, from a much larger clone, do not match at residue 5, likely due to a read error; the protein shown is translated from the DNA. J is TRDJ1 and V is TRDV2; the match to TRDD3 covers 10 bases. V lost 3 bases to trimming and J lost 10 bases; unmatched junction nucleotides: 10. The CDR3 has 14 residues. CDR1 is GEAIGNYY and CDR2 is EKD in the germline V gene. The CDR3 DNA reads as TGTGCCTGTGACGCGTTGGGGGATACCCGGGGACTCATCTTT. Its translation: CACDALGDTRGLIF.

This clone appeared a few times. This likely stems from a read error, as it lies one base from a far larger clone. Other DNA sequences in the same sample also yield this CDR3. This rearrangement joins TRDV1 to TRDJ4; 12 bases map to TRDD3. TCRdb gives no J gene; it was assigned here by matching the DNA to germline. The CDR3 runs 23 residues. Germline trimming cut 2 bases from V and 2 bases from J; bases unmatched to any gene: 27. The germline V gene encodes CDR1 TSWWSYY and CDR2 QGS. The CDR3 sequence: CALGEGYLTIPRRSGGYARPLIF. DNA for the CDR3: TGTGCTCTTGGGGAAGGGTATTTAACTATTCCCCGGAGATCTGGGGGATACGCTAGACCCCTGATCTTT.

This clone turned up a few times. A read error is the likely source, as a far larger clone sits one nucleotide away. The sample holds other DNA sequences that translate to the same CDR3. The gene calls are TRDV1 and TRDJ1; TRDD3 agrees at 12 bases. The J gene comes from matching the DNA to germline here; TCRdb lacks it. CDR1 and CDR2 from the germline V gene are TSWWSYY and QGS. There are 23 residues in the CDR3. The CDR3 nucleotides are TGTGCTCTCGGGGAAGGCCTTCGCGGGGACTCAATGCTGGGGGATACGCGTAGAAATAAACTCATCTTT. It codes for CALGEGLRGDSMLGDTRRNKLIF.

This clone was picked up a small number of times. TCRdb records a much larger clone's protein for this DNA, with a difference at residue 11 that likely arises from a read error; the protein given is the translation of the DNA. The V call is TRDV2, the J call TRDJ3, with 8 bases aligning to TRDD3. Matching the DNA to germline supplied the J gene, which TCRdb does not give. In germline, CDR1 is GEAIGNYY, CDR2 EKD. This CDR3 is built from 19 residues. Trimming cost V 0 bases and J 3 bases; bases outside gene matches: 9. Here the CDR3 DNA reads TGTGCCTGTGACACCGGAGAGTACTGGGGGGTCTGGGACACCCGACAGATGTTTTTC. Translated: CACDTGEYWGVWDTRQMFF.

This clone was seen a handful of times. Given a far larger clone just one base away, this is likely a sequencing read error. The CDR3 nucleotides are TGTGCCTGTGACCCCCTGGGTGCGGGAGACGATAAACTCATCTTC. Its translation: CACDPLGAGDDKLIF. The J gene is uncalled and the V gene is TRDV2; whether TRDD3, the table's D call, matches the DNA was not checked. Germline-derived CDR1 and CDR2 are GEAIGNYY and EKD. The CDR3 has 15 amino acids.

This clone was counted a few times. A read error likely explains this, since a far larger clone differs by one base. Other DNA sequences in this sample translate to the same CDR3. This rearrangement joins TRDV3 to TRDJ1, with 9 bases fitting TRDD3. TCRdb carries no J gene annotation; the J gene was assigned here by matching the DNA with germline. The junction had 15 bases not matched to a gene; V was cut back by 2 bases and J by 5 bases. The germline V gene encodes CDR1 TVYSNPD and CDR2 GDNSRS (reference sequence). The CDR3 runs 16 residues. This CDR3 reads CAFSTTVAGGSDKLIF. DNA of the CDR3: TGTGCCTTTTCAACTACGGTTGCTGGGGGATCGGATAAACTCATCTTT.

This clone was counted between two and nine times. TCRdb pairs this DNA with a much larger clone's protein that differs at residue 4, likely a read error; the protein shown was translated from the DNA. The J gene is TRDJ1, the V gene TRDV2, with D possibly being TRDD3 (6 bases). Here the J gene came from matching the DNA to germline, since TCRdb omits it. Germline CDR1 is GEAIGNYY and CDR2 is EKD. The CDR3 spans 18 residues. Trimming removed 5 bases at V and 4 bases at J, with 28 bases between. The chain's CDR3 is CACGIVGGGPGVSDKLIF. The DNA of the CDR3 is TGTGCCTGTGGCATTGTTGGTGGGGGCCCAGGAGTGAGCGATAAACTCATCTTT.

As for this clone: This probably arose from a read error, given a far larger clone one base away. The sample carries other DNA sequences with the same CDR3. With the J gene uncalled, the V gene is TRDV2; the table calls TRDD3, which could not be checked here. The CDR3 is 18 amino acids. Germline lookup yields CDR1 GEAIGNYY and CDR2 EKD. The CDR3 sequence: CACDTLDWNELYTDKLIF. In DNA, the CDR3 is TGTGCCTGTGACACTCTGGACTGGAATGAGCTATACACCGATAAACTCATCTTC.